This T cell receptor (beta chain) was sequenced in a study of OX40 agonist ivuxolimab in advanced cancers. Study as a whole: Prior anti-PD-1, anti-PD-L1 or anti-CTLA-4 therapy was allowed; roughly 40% had some.

Germline lookup yields CDR1 SGHRS and CDR2 YFSETQ. Between the trimmed V and J ends, which lost 1 base and 4 bases, there was a span of 11 bases. The CDR3 has 14 amino acids. On this clone: Its specificity is unknown.

Using immunoSEQ multiplex PCR, the repertoire was profiled, and TCRdb retains in-frame clones only, with some absent. There are around 72,000 clones in the sample; 70% to 90% occur only once, and 2.5% to 3% lies in the top ten. The study, taken as a whole, reports: On average, CD8+ T cells had more expanded clones than CD4+. Circulating CD4+ and CD8+ T cells showed clonal expansion by week 6 at 0.1 to 3.0 mg/kg.

The source is an adult with an advanced solid tumor such as melanoma, head and neck, liver or kidney cancer. This chain uses TRBV5-1 with TRBJ1-1, with D possibly TRBD1 on 5 matching bases. Sequences were derived from CD4+ or CD8+ T cells sorted from blood, sampled in a trial of the OX40 agonist ivuxolimab. The CDR3 reads CASSLQGRVTEAFF. The CDR3 region has the DNA TGCGCCAGCAGCTTGCAGGGCAGGGTCACTGAAGCTTTCTTT.